Below, 20 T cell receptor beta chains from the same sample are listed, as sequenced in a study of Ad26.COV2.S vaccination and SARS-CoV-2 variants. The table came from immunoSEQ multiplex PCR; TCRdb's copy has only in-frame clones and leaves some out. The sample has 300,000 to 350,000 clones, about 87% seen once. The treatment here: about 20 received Ad26.COV2.S at low or high dose, single or two shots; about 5 received placebo; per-sample allocation not given. The samples were gathered on day 63 after the first injection of vaccine or placebo. Here the sequenced sample was peripheral blood, taken in a trial of Ad26.COV2.S vaccine versus placebo. All receptors come from a person between 18 and 65 years old who received the Ad26.COV2.S COVID-19 vaccine or a placebo.

The chain uses TRBV4-2 and TRBJ1-1; weak D call: TRBD1 (6 bases). Trimming pared 0 bases from V and 1 base from J, leaving 12 bases between. Germline V gives CDR1 LGHNA, CDR2 YNFKEQ. The CDR3 is made up of 16 amino acids. The CDR3 sequence: CASSQDRGAGNTEAFF. The CDR3 nucleotides read TGTGCCAGCAGCCAAGATAGGGGGGCAGGGAACACTGAAGCTTTCTTT.

Notes on this clone: This CDR3 is also generated by other DNA sequences in the sample. The chain employs TRBV12-3 or TRBV12-4 and TRBJ2-2, with no clear D. CDR3 length: 12 amino acids. Trimming shortened V by 3 bases and J by 4 bases, and 3 bases separated the two germline ends. The chain's CDR3 is CASSFGTGELFF. The DNA of the CDR3 is TGTGCCAGCAGTTTCGGCACCGGGGAGCTGTTTTTT.

J is TRBJ2-3 and V is TRBV7-2; 8 bases are a match to TRBD2. CDR3 length: 16 amino acids. The J segment lost 2 bases and the V segment lost 3 bases, leaving 7 bases of the junction unmatched. Germline V gene lookup returns CDR1 SGHTA and CDR2 FQGNSA. CDR3 nucleotide sequence: TGTGCCAGCAGCTTTACGGGAGGGGGGTTCACAGATACGCAGTATTTT. It codes for CASSFTGGGFTDTQYF.

The rearrangement links TRBV6-4 to TRBJ2-3; either TRBD1 or TRBD2 may supply D (6 bases each). From germline, CDR1 is MRHNA and CDR2 SNTAGT. The length of the CDR3 is 14 residues. Trimming stripped 4 bases from V and 4 bases from J, with 12 bases between. CDR3 region: CASSGGGNSDTQYF. The CDR3 region has the DNA TGTGCCAGCAGTGGAGGGGGGAATTCAGATACGCAGTATTTT.

This clone was counted a single time. V is TRBV5-6 and J is TRBJ1-5; a weak D match, TRBD1 (6 bases). The CDR3 has 15 amino acids. CDR1 and CDR2 from the germline V gene are SGHDT and YYEEEE. Trimming left V 4 bases short and J 5 bases short, with 16 bases between. CDR3 sequence: CASSLRGRGDQPQHF. The CDR3, as DNA: TGTGCCAGCAGCCTCCGGGGCAGGGGAGATCAGCCCCAGCATTTT.

The chain links TRBV6-6 to TRBJ2-5, with a possible D match to TRBD1 (6 bases). Germline V lookup: CDR1 MNHNY, CDR2 SVGAGI (reference sequence). The CDR3 length is 15 residues. V was shortened by 2 bases and J by 8 bases, with 18 bases between the two germline ends. CDR3 DNA sequence: TGTGCCAGCAGTTACGGACAGATGGGTCGGGAAACCCAGTACTTC. Its protein product is CASSYGQMGRETQYF.

This chain connects TRBV4-3 to TRBJ1-1; D might be TRBD1 (5 bases). The CDR3 runs to 16 residues. CDR1 and CDR2 from the germline V gene are LGHNA and YSLEER. V was pared by 0 bases and J by 1 base, with 12 bases between. This CDR3 is CASSQDYGRANTEAFF. In DNA, the CDR3 is TGCGCCAGCAGCCAAGATTACGGCAGGGCGAACACTGAAGCTTTCTTT.

V is TRBV11-2 and J is TRBJ1-6; perhaps TRBD1 as D (6 bases). The germline gives CDR1 SGHAT, CDR2 FQNNGV. The CDR3 contains 15 residues. Trimming removed 0 bases at V and 10 bases at J, with 13 bases between. The CDR3 is CASSLDRQAGSPLHF. The CDR3 bases are TGTGCCAGCAGCTTAGACCGACAGGCAGGGTCACCCCTCCACTTT.

V usage is TRBV6-5 and J usage is TRBJ2-3, with a possible D match to TRBD1 (6 bases). The CDR3 consists of 15 residues. In germline, CDR1 is MNHEY, CDR2 SVGAGI. Deletions cut 6 bases from V and 3 bases from J, with 16 bases between. CDR3 DNA sequence: TGTGCCAGCAGCCGAACAGGGTTGGTGACAGATACGCAGTATTTT. Protein: CASSRTGLVTDTQYF.

The chain uses TRBV30 and TRBJ1-5; D might be TRBD1 (5 bases). The germline V gene encodes CDR1 GTSNPN and CDR2 SVGIG (reference sequence). V was pared by 2 bases and J by 0 bases, with 11 bases between. The CDR3 runs 15 residues. CDR3 region: CAWSPGTVSNQPQHF. The CDR3 DNA sequence: TGTGCCTGGAGTCCCGGGACTGTTAGCAATCAGCCCCAGCATTTT.

The genes are TRBV28 and TRBJ2-6; tentatively, D is TRBD1 (6 bases). Deletions cut 4 bases from V and 4 bases from J, with 11 bases between. Germline assignment: CDR1 MDHEN and CDR2 SYDVKM. This CDR3 spans 15 amino acids. CDR3 loop: CASSYDRTGANVLTF. The CDR3 DNA follows: TGTGCCAGCAGTTACGACAGGACCGGGGCCAACGTCCTGACTTTC.

The genes are TRBV19 and TRBJ2-6; D gene ambiguous. Germline V gene lookup returns CDR1 LNHDA and CDR2 SQIVND (reference sequence). This CDR3 is 14 amino acids long. V was cut by 7 bases and J by 0 bases, with 7 bases left in between. CDR3 DNA sequence: TGTGCCAGTAAATGGAGCTCTGGGGCCAACGTCCTGACTTTC. This encodes CASKWSSGANVLTF.

V and J are TRBV7-3 and TRBJ1-6; TRBD1 matches 10 bases. This CDR3 is 13 amino acids long. Germline-derived CDR1 and CDR2 are SGHTA and FQGTGA. With V trimmed by 8 bases and J by 7 bases, 2 bases remained unmatched. The DNA of the CDR3 is TGTGCCAGCTCGGGACAGGGGAATTCACCCCTCCACTTT. This gives the protein CASSGQGNSPLHF.

The genes are TRBV4-3 and TRBJ2-2; 7 bases agree with TRBD1. V shed 1 base, J shed 8 bases, and the junction held 4 bases outside the gene matches. The CDR3 totals 14 residues. Germline V gene sequence: CDR1 LGHNA, CDR2 YSLEER. The CDR3 protein is CASSQVTGEGELFF. The CDR3 DNA reads as TGCGCCAGCAGCCAAGTCACAGGGGAAGGGGAGCTGTTTTTT.

The rearrangement links TRBV18 to TRBJ1-2; D gene unclear. Germline V lookup: CDR1 KGHSH, CDR2 LQKENI. The CDR3 contains 14 residues. Trimming shortened V by 3 bases and J by 4 bases, and 12 bases separated the two germline ends. CDR3 bases: TGTGCCAGCTCACCGAGGGCGGAGAGCTATGGCTACACCTTC. Translation: CASSPRAESYGYTF.

The rearrangement links TRBV15 to TRBJ1-2, with D unclear. The CDR3 covers 11 residues. V gave up 3 bases and J gave up 6 bases, with 5 bases separating them. Looked up from germline, CDR1 is LNHNV and CDR2 is YYDKDF (reference sequence). CDR3 protein: CATSRGHGYTF. DNA of the CDR3: TGTGCCACCAGCAGGGGTCATGGCTACACCTTC.

The chain uses TRBV7-9 and TRBJ2-2; D ambiguous. The V end lost 0 bases, the J end lost 4 bases, and 9 bases lay between the germline ends. The CDR3 covers 15 residues. Germline V gene lookup returns CDR1 SEHNR and CDR2 FQNEAQ (reference sequence). The CDR3: CASSLAARLTGELFF. CDR3 in DNA: TGTGCCAGCAGCTTAGCGGCCCGACTCACCGGGGAGCTGTTTTTT.

The rearrangement links TRBV7-9 to TRBJ2-7, with unresolved D. This CDR3 has 13 amino acids. Trimming pared 3 bases from V and 7 bases from J, leaving 13 bases between. CDR1 and CDR2 from the germline V gene are SEHNR and FQNEAQ (reference sequence). The CDR3 loop is CASSFLYLEEQYF. The CDR3 DNA sequence: TGTGCCAGCAGCTTTCTCTACCTAGAGGAGCAGTACTTC. Drawing the rest from reference TRBV7-9 and TRBJ2-7, the complete variable domain is DTGVSQNPRHKITKRGQNVTFRCDPISEHNRLYWYRQTLGQGPEFLTYFQNEAQLEKSRLLSDRFSAERPKGSFSTLEIQRTEQGDSAMYLCASSFLYLEEQYFGPGTRLTVT.

V gene TRBV5-1 combines with J gene TRBJ1-1; perhaps TRBD1 as D (5 bases). V lost 0 bases and J 6 bases, leaving 18 bases between the germline ends. The CDR3 consists of 16 residues. Germline V gives CDR1 SGHRS, CDR2 YFSETQ. CDR3 coding DNA: TGCGCCAGCAGCTTGGTTCGGGGGAGAGTGGTCTCTGAAGCTTTCTTT. Its protein product is CASSLVRGRVVSEAFF.

The rearrangement joins TRBV12-3 or TRBV12-4 to TRBJ2-7; D may be TRBD1 (6 bases). V was trimmed by 5 bases and J by 7 bases, leaving 12 bases between them. The CDR3 runs 12 residues. CDR3 sequence: CASSQTGSEQYF. The CDR3 bases are TGTGCCAGCAGTCAAACAGGGAGTGAGCAGTACTTC.